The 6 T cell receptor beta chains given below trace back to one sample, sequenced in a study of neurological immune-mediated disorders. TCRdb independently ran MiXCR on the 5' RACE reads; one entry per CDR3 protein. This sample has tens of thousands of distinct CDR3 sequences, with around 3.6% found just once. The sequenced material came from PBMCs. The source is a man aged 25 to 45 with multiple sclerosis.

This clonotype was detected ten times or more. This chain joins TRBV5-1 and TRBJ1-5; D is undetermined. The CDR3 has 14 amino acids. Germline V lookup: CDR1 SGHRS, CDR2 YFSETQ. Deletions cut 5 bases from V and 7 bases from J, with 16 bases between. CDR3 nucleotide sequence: TGCGCCAGCAGTCTGGACGGCTCGGCGCAGCCCCAGCATTTT. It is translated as CASSLDGSAQPQHF.

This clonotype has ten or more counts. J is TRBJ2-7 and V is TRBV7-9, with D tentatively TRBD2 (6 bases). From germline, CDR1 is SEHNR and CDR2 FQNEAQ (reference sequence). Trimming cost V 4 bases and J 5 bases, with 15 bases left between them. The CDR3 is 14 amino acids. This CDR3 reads CASSSDSGLNEQYF. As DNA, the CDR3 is TGTGCCAGCAGCTCGGACTCGGGACTCAACGAGCAGTACTTC.

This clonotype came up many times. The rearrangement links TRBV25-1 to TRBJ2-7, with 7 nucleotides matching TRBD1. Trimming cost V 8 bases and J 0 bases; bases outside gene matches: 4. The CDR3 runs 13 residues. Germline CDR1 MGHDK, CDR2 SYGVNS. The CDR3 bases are TGTGCCAGCCTCGACAGGGACTCCTACGAGCAGTACTTC. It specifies CASLDRDSYEQYF.

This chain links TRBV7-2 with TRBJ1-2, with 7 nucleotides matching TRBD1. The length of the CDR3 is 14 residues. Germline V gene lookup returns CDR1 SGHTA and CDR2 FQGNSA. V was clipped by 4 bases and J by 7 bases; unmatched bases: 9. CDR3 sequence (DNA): TGTGCCAGCAGCTCGGGACAGCGCACGGGTGGCTACACCTTC. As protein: CASSSGQRTGGYTF.

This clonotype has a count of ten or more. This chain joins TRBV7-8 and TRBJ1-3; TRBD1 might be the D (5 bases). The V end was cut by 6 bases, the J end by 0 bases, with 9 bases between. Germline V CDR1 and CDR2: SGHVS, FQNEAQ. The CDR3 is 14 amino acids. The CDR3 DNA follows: TGTGCCAGCAGTTATAGGGGCTCTGGAAACACCATATATTTT. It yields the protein CASSYRGSGNTIYF.

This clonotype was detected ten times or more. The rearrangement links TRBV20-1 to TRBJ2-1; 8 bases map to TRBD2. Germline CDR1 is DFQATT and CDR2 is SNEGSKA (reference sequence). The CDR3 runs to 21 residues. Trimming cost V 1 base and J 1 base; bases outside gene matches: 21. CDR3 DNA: TGCAGTGCTAGAGCGGCAGGGCGCCCACGGGATAGCGGGGTTTCCTACAATGAGCAGTTCTTC. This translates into CSARAAGRPRDSGVSYNEQFF.